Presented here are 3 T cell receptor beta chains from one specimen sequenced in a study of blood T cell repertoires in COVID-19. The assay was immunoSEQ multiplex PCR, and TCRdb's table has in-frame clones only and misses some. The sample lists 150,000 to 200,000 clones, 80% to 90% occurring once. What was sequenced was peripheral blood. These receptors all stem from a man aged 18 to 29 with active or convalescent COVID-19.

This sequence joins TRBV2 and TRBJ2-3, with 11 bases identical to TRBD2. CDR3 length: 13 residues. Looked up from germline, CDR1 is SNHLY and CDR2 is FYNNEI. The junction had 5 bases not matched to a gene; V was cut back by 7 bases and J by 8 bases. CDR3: CASTPGLAVTQYF. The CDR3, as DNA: TGTGCCAGCACCCCGGGACTAGCGGTTACGCAGTATTTT.

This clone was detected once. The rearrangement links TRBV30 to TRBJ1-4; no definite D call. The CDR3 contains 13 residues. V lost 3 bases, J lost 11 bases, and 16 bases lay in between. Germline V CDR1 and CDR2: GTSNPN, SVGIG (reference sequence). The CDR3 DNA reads TGTGCCTGGAGGGGCAGAATAAGTGAGAAACTGTTTTTT. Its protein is CAWRGRISEKLFF.

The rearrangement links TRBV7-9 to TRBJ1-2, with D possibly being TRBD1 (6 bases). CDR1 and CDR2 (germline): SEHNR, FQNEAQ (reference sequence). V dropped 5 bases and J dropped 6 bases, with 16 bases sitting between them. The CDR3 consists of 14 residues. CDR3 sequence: CASSQGLSGDGYTF. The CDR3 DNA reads TGTGCCAGCAGCCAGGGGCTCTCAGGAGATGGCTACACCTTC.